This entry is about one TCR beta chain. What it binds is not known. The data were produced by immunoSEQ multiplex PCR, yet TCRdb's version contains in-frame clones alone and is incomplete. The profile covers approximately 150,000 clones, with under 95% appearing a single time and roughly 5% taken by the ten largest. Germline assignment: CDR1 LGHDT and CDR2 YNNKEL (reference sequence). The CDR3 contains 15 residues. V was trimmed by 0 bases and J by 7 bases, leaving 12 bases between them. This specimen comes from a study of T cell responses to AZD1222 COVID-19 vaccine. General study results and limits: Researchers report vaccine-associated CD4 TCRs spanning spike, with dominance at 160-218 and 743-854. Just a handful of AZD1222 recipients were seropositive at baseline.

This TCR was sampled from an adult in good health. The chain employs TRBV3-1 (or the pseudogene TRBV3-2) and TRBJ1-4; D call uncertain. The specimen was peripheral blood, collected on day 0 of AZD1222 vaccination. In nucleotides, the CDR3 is TGTGCCAGCAGCCAAGAATTCAGTGCGGGTGAAAAACTGTTTTTT. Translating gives CASSQEFSAGEKLFF.